Included here is one TCR beta chain sequence, with context. Its antigen is currently unknown. CDR3 length: 13 residues. Trimming removed 3 bases at V and 5 bases at J, with 8 bases between. Germline values: CDR1 MNHEY, CDR2 SMNVEV (reference sequence). This specimen belongs to a study of blood T cells in healthy people across ages. The study's findings and limits: Significant beta diversity loss was already apparent by age around 40, declining roughly linearly.

It was with a sample-barcoded 5' primer and a J-beta primer mix that a second PCR of about 7 to 12 cycles was run. Every single cDNA molecule received a tag from a template-switch adaptor with 12 random nucleotides. CDR3-containing paired-end reads numbering at least 3 million came from each sample. TCRdb reprocessed the 5' RACE reads with MiXCR, giving one entry per CDR3 protein. This sample has 1.5 million to 2 million distinct CDR3 sequences; around 40% occur once, and the top ten carry under 30%. This receptor was identified in a human donor in good health. This chain joins TRBV27 and TRBJ1-5, with unresolved D. Sequencing was performed on blood. CDR3 loop: CASSLGNYQPQHF. DNA of the CDR3: TGTGCCAGCAGTTTGGGGAATTATCAGCCCCAGCATTTT.